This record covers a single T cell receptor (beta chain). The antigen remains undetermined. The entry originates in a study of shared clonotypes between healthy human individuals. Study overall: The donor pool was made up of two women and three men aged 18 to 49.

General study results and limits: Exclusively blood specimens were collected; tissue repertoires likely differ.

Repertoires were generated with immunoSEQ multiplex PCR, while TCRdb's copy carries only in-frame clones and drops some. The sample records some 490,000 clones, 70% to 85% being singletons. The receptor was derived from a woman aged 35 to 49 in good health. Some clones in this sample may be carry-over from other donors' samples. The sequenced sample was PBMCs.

CDR3 bases: TGTGCCACCAGAGGGGTGGCAGGGCCCCCCTACGAGCAGTACTTC. Its translation: CATRGVAGPPYEQYF. This chain uses TRBV15 with TRBJ2-7, with D perhaps matching TRBD1 (5 bases). The CDR3 sequence is 15 residues long. Germline V gives CDR1 LNHNV, CDR2 YYDKDF (reference sequence). V shed 6 bases and J shed 2 bases, with 17 bases lying between them. Based on the CDR3 plus reference TRBV15 and TRBJ2-7, the full variable domain is DAMVIQNPRYQVTQFGKPVTLSCSQTLNHNVMYWYQQKSSQAPKLLFHYYDKDFNNEADTPDNFQSRRPNTSFCFLDIRSPGLGDTAMYLCATRGVAGPPYEQYFGPGTRLTVT.